The 24 T cell receptor beta chains listed next were all sequenced from one sample in a study of CD8 T cells in ankylosing spondylitis (dated by TCRdb to about 2017). The library was produced with 5' RACE. TCRdb lists the instrument as Illumina MiSeq. The raw public data were reprocessed by TCRdb itself: fastp quality trimming at Q25, MiXCR clonotype calling, in-frame beta chains only. Under each unique CDR3 protein, matching rows form one entry showing the most common genes and DNA. Counted in this sample were approximately 24,000 distinct CDR3 sequences; over 10% of them appeared once. The ten largest make up about 35% of the sample. The sequencing input was blood. All receptors come from a male donor with ankylosing spondylitis or in good health (not recorded which).

The chain couples TRBV10-3 to TRBJ2-1; D may correspond to TRBD1 or TRBD2 (5 bases each). V dropped 3 bases and J dropped 13 bases, with 16 bases sitting between them. CDR1 ENHRY and CDR2 SYGVKD come from the germline V gene. The CDR3 spans 13 residues. The CDR3 region is CAISERGRDLQFF. The CDR3 DNA sequence: TGTGCCATCAGTGAAAGAGGACGGGACCTCCAGTTCTTC.

In its sample, this clonotype is large. The rearrangement links TRBV13 to TRBJ2-2, with TRBD1 matching over 9 bases. The CDR3 has 15 amino acids. V gave up 3 bases and J gave up 4 bases; unmatched junction bases: 3. Germline V CDR1 and CDR2: PRHDT, FYEKMQ (reference sequence). The CDR3 nucleotides are TGTGCCAGCAGCTTGGGGACAGGGTCCACCGGGGAGCTGTTTTTT. This translates into CASSLGTGSTGELFF.

This clonotype came up many times. The chain links TRBV5-1 to TRBJ1-5; 7 bases are a match to TRBD1. The CDR3 has 14 amino acids. Germline V lookup: CDR1 SGHRS, CDR2 YFSETQ. Trimming cost V 4 bases and J 3 bases; bases outside gene matches: 4. The CDR3: CASSPGQPNQPQHF. In nucleotides, the CDR3 is TGCGCCAGCAGCCCGGGACAGCCCAATCAGCCCCAGCATTTT.

The gene calls are TRBV6-5 and TRBJ2-7, with D unresolved. Trimming stripped 0 bases from V and 0 bases from J, with 6 bases between. Looked up from germline, CDR1 is MNHEY and CDR2 is SVGAGI. This CDR3 comprises 14 residues. The CDR3 bases are TGTGCCAGCAGTTACTCTTCTGACTCCTACGAGCAGTACTTC. Translated: CASSYSSDSYEQYF.

The chain recombines TRBV5-1 with TRBJ1-6; D unresolved. The V gene's germline CDR1 is SGHRS and CDR2 YFSETQ. Trimming removed 4 bases at V and 3 bases at J, with 5 bases between. The CDR3 is made up of 13 amino acids. CDR3 coding DNA: TGCGCCAGCAGCCCAGACTATAATTCACCCCTCCACTTT. Encoded protein: CASSPDYNSPLHF.

This clonotype was recorded at least ten times. The junction shows a germline mismatch at one end, possibly a read error. This rearrangement joins TRBV29-1 to TRBJ2-1; D might be TRBD1 (5 bases). From germline, CDR1 is SQVTM and CDR2 ANQGSEA. The CDR3 is 12 amino acids. The CDR3 DNA sequence: TGCAGCGTTGGCGTCACAGGCCCCACCCGGCTCTTC. As protein: CSVGVTGPTRLF.

This clonotype was counted many times. The J gene is TRBJ1-3, the V gene TRBV29-1, with 7 bases lining up with TRBD1. Germline lookup yields CDR1 SQVTM and CDR2 ANQGSEA. J lost 4 bases, V lost 7 bases, and 7 bases had no gene match. This CDR3 contains 13 residues. Here the CDR3 DNA reads TGCAGCGCCTCAACAGGGGCGGGAAACACCATATATTTT. Translated: CSASTGAGNTIYF.

The chain couples TRBV12-3 or TRBV12-4 to TRBJ2-1; the D gene could be TRBD1 or TRBD2 (5 bases each). Trimming left V 1 base short and J 12 bases short, with 10 bases between. The length of the CDR3 is 12 residues. The CDR3 sequence is CASSLVTAVQFF. The CDR3 DNA reads TGTGCCAGCAGTTTAGTGACAGCGGTGCAGTTCTTC.

This clonotype has at least ten counts. The gene calls are TRBV7-2 and TRBJ1-1; the D is unclear. With 1 base removed from V and 3 bases from J, the gap between germline ends came to 6 bases. The CDR3 loop spans 13 amino acids. Per the germline V gene, CDR1 is SGHTA and CDR2 is FQGNSA. The CDR3 loop reads CASSLEEYTEAFF. The CDR3 DNA reads as TGTGCCAGCAGCTTAGAGGAGTACACTGAAGCTTTCTTT.

V usage is TRBV10-3 and J usage is TRBJ2-7; D possibly corresponds to TRBD2 (6 bases). Germline-derived CDR1 and CDR2 are ENHRY and SYGVKD. V was trimmed by 3 bases and J by 2 bases, leaving 14 bases between them. The CDR3 sequence is 15 residues long. CDR3 in amino acids: CAISDFRDSTYEQYV. CDR3 in DNA: TGTGCCATCAGTGATTTCCGGGACTCAACCTACGAGCAGTACGTC.

This clonotype has only a few counts. V gene TRBV2 combines with J gene TRBJ2-7, with 14 bases lining up with TRBD2. Trimming took 3 bases from V and 2 from J; bases not matched to a gene: 3. CDR1 is SNHLY and CDR2 is FYNNEI in the germline V gene. The CDR3 extends over 16 amino acids. The chain's CDR3 is CASSEGLAGDAYEQYF. The DNA of the CDR3 is TGTGCCAGCAGTGAGGGACTAGCGGGAGATGCCTACGAGCAGTACTTC.

This clonotype was counted between two and nine times. This sequence joins TRBV7-9 and TRBJ1-1; maybe TRBD1 (6 bases). V lost 1 base, J lost 2 bases, and 14 bases lay in between. Germline CDR1 SEHNR, CDR2 FQNEAQ (reference sequence). The CDR3 runs 16 residues. CDR3 nucleotide sequence: TGTGCCAGCAGCTTAGGGGGTTGGGACATAAACACTGAAGCTTTCTTT. Translating gives CASSLGGWDINTEAFF.

This clonotype was found many times. The chain is built from TRBV12-3 or TRBV12-4 and TRBJ2-7, with 9 bases identical to TRBD2. The V gene end was trimmed by 5 bases and the J gene end by 7 bases; junction bases not matched to a gene: 6. This CDR3 is built from 13 residues. The CDR3 here is CASSRTSASEQYF. CDR3 sequence (DNA): TGTGCCAGCAGTCGGACTAGCGCGAGTGAGCAGTACTTC.

This clonotype was detected a few times. The chain uses TRBV20-1 and TRBJ2-7; 8 nucleotides match TRBD2. V trimming: 7 bases; J trimming: 4 bases; junction bases outside the gene matches: 3. The CDR3 has 11 residues. In germline, CDR1 is DFQATT, CDR2 SNEGSKA (reference sequence). The CDR3 DNA reads as TGCAGTGTCGCGGGAGGATACGAGCAGTACTTC. Amino acid sequence: CSVAGGYEQYF.

This clonotype was found a few times. This chain links TRBV20-1 with TRBJ2-5, with 9 bases identical to TRBD2. This CDR3 has 16 amino acids. CDR1 DFQATT and CDR2 SNEGSKA come from the germline V gene (reference sequence). J was trimmed by 1 base and V by 5 bases; bases with no gene match: 11. CDR3 sequence: CSAPLRAGGIQETQYF. CDR3 coding DNA: TGCAGTGCTCCCCTTAGAGCGGGAGGTATCCAAGAGACCCAGTACTTC.

This clonotype was seen ten or more times. The genes are TRBV29-1 and TRBJ1-2; no clear D gene. Trimming shortened V by 1 base and J by 4 bases, and 13 bases separated the two germline ends. Germline values: CDR1 SQVTM, CDR2 ANQGSEA. This CDR3 spans 14 amino acids. The CDR3: CSVEGQLSGYGYTF. The CDR3 nucleotides are TGCAGCGTTGAAGGACAACTTAGCGGCTATGGCTACACCTTC. Based on the CDR3 plus reference TRBV29-1 and TRBJ1-2, the full variable domain is SAVISQKPSRDICQRGTSLTIQCQVDSQVTMMFWYRQQPGQSLTLIATANQGSEATYESGFVIDKFPISRPNLTFSTLTVSNMSPEDSSIYLCSVEGQLSGYGYTFGSGTRLTVV.

This clonotype was counted a few times. This rearrangement joins TRBV7-2 to TRBJ2-3; D ambiguous. This CDR3 has 15 amino acids. Trimming cost V 1 base and J 2 bases, with 10 bases left between them. CDR1 is SGHTA, CDR2 FQGNSA, per germline. In DNA form, the CDR3 reads TGTGCCAGCAGCTTAGTAGGATCCGTCACAGATACGCAGTATTTT. This translates into CASSLVGSVTDTQYF. The full variable domain, completed using reference TRBV7-2 and TRBJ2-3, is GAGVSQSPSNKVTEKGKDVELRCDPISGHTALYWYRQSLGQGLEFLIYFQGNSAPDKSGLPSDRFSAERTGGSVSTLTIQRTQQEDSAVYLCASSLVGSVTDTQYFGPGTRLTVL.

Many counts were recorded for this clonotype. V is TRBV6-5 and J is TRBJ2-5; unclear D gene. Germline V gives CDR1 MNHEY, CDR2 SVGAGI. This CDR3 is 15 amino acids long. The V and J ends lost 5 bases and 5 bases respectively, with 18 bases between them. The chain's CDR3 is CASSETRASGETQYF. CDR3 nucleotides: TGTGCCAGCAGTGAAACCCGGGCCTCCGGGGAGACCCAGTACTTC.

V usage is TRBV28 and J usage is TRBJ2-1, with a tentative D call TRBD2 (6 bases). V dropped 6 bases and J dropped 8 bases, with 11 bases sitting between them. The CDR3 totals 12 residues. Germline V gene data show CDR1 as MDHEN and CDR2 as SYDVKM. The CDR3 sequence: CASSPRRDEQFF. CDR3 DNA sequence: TGTGCCAGCAGCCCAAGGAGGGATGAGCAGTTCTTC.

The chain uses TRBV29-1 and TRBJ2-5; weak D call: TRBD2 (5 bases). Trimming cost V 7 bases and J 5 bases, with 17 bases left between them. CDR3 length: 13 residues. Germline CDR1 and CDR2: SQVTM and ANQGSEA. As DNA, the CDR3 is TGCAGCGACAAACCGACCGGCGGGGAGACCCAGTACTTC. Its translation: CSDKPTGGETQYF. The whole variable domain, filled in from reference TRBV29-1 and TRBJ2-5, reads SAVISQKPSRDICQRGTSLTIQCQVDSQVTMMFWYRQQPGQSLTLIATANQGSEATYESGFVIDKFPISRPNLTFSTLTVSNMSPEDSSIYLCSDKPTGGETQYFGPGTRLLVL.

The CDR3 nucleotides are TGTGCCAGCAGCTTGATGCCCGGGGACGAGCAGTACGTC. Translated, it gives CASSLMPGDEQYV. This chain links TRBV5-6 with TRBJ2-7; D might be TRBD2 (5 bases). Between the trimmed V and J ends, which lost 1 base and 5 bases, there was a span of 10 bases. The CDR3 consists of 13 residues. The V gene's germline CDR1 is SGHDT and CDR2 YYEEEE.

V gene TRBV4-1 combines with J gene TRBJ2-3, with 9 bases matching TRBD1. This CDR3 is built from 13 residues. Germline values: CDR1 MGHRA, CDR2 YSYEKL. With 8 bases clipped from V and 1 base from J, the junction kept 1 base outside the gene matches. The CDR3 nucleotides read TGCGCCAGCGGGGACAGGGGCACAGATACGCAGTATTTT. Its protein product is CASGDRGTDTQYF.

There are many counts of this clonotype. CDR3 nucleotide sequence: TGTGCCAGCAGCCCCCGTCGGGGGGGCAAGGTCCTCGAGCAGTTCTTC. Its translation is CASSPRRGGKVLEQFF. The chain uses TRBV7-9 and TRBJ2-1; 8 bases line up with TRBD2. Germline loops: CDR1 SEHNR, CDR2 FQNEAQ (reference sequence). This CDR3 has 16 amino acids. Trimming removed 5 bases from V and 10 bases from J; junction bases left unmatched: 16.

This clonotype was detected many times. J is TRBJ2-4 and V is TRBV6-6, with D uncertain. V was trimmed by 6 bases and J by 0 bases, leaving 15 bases between them. CDR1 and CDR2 (germline): MNHNY, SVGAGI (reference sequence). The CDR3 is 16 residues long. CDR3 in amino acids: CASSPKSALAKNIQYF. CDR3 nucleotides: TGTGCCAGCAGCCCTAAGTCCGCCCTAGCCAAAAACATTCAGTACTTC.